The 10 T cell receptor beta chains in this list originate from one sample, sequenced in a study of breast tumors, draining lymph nodes, adjacent tissues. Breast cancer patients provided tissue from their axillary draining lymph nodes. TCRdb analysed the multiplex PCR reads with MiXCR anew, one entry per CDR3 protein. Altogether around 140,000 distinct CDR3 sequences are present, about a fifth being singletons, with the ten largest covering more than 2.5%. Sequenced: axillary lymph node tissue. These receptors came from a female donor with breast cancer. Some clones in this sample may be carry-over from other donors' samples.

This clonotype has at least ten counts. The CDR3 reads CASSVDPAHNEQFF. The CDR3 coding sequence is TGTGCCAGCAGCGTAGATCCAGCTCATAATGAGCAGTTCTTC. The V gene is TRBV9, the J gene TRBJ2-1, with D unclear. The CDR3 spans 14 residues. The V end lost 0 bases, the J end lost 7 bases, and 11 bases lay between the germline ends. From germline, CDR1 is SGDLS and CDR2 YYNGEE.

This clonotype was counted many times. V usage is TRBV5-6 and J usage is TRBJ2-5, with TRBD2 identical over 14 bases. Per the germline V gene, CDR1 is SGHDT and CDR2 is YYEEEE. This CDR3 is 17 amino acids long. After removal of 4 bases from V and 3 bases from J, the junction contained 8 bases not matched to a gene. CDR3 nucleotide sequence: TGTGCCAGCAGCCCCTGGACTAGCGGGAGGTTAAAAGAGACCCAGTACTTC. As protein: CASSPWTSGRLKETQYF.

This clonotype has ten or more counts. This chain connects TRBV27 to TRBJ2-7; either TRBD1 or TRBD2 may supply D (5 bases each). V was clipped by 5 bases and J by 5 bases, with 16 bases between them. CDR3 length: 14 residues. Germline loops: CDR1 MNHEY, CDR2 SMNVEV (reference sequence). CDR3: CASSLLRDQNEQYF. As DNA, the CDR3 is TGTGCCAGCAGTCTCCTCAGGGACCAGAACGAGCAGTACTTC.

This clonotype was seen at least ten times. The rearrangement joins TRBV19 to TRBJ1-5; 7 nucleotides align to TRBD1. Trimming at V came to 6 bases and at J to 3 bases, leaving 5 bases not matched to a gene. The V gene's germline CDR1 is LNHDA and CDR2 SQIVND (reference sequence). The CDR3 has 14 amino acids. Here the CDR3 reads CASSLDRPNQPQHF. For the CDR3, the DNA is TGTGCCAGTAGCCTGGACAGGCCCAATCAGCCCCAGCATTTT. Full variable domain (rest looked up from reference TRBV19 and TRBJ1-5): DGGITQSPKYLFRKEGQNVTLSCEQNLNHDAMYWYRQDPGQGLRLIYYSQIVNDFQKGDIAEGYSVSREKKESFPLTVTSAQKNPTAFYLCASSLDRPNQPQHFGDGTRLSIL.

At least ten counts were recorded for this clonotype. The chain couples TRBV12-3 or TRBV12-4 to TRBJ2-4; a weak D match, TRBD1 (6 bases). Deletions cut 0 bases from V and 6 bases from J, with 6 bases between. The CDR3 sequence is 13 residues long. The CDR3 loop is CASSLAGGNIQYF. DNA for the CDR3: TGTGCCAGCAGTTTAGCAGGGGGAAACATTCAGTACTTC.

This clonotype occurred many times. The chain recombines TRBV20-1 with TRBJ2-7; 12 positions agree with TRBD2. The CDR3 length is 14 residues. In germline, CDR1 is DFQATT, CDR2 SNEGSKA (reference sequence). Trimming took 1 base from V and 6 from J; bases not matched to a gene: 4. The CDR3 DNA follows: TGCAGTGCTAGAGTGCAACTAGCGGGAGGCGAGCAGTACTTC. Protein sequence: CSARVQLAGGEQYF.

This clonotype was recorded many times. The rearrangement uses TRBV6-1 and TRBJ2-7, with 7 bases matching TRBD2. Unmatched junction bases numbered 8, after V lost 0 bases and J lost 0 bases. The CDR3 spans 17 residues. Germline CDR1 and CDR2: MNHNS and SASEGT. CDR3 sequence (DNA): TGTGCCAGCAGTGAAGCGCGGGGGTGGACAAACTCCTACGAGCAGTACTTC. Its translation: CASSEARGWTNSYEQYF.

V and J are TRBV28 and TRBJ2-2, with D perhaps assigned TRBD1 or TRBD2 (5 bases each). This CDR3 is 16 amino acids long. V dropped 5 bases and J dropped 2 bases, with 15 bases sitting between them. From germline, CDR1 is MDHEN and CDR2 SYDVKM. The CDR3 is CASSPFRDGNTGELFF. The CDR3, as DNA: TGTGCCAGCAGTCCGTTCCGGGACGGTAACACCGGGGAGCTGTTTTTT.

This clonotype has at least ten counts. The J gene is TRBJ2-1, the V gene TRBV12-3 or TRBV12-4, with D unresolved. This CDR3 is 12 amino acids long. V was pared by 2 bases and J by 9 bases, with 8 bases between. This CDR3 is CASSLSQTEQFF. CDR3 sequence (DNA): TGTGCCAGCAGTTTATCACAAACTGAGCAGTTCTTC.

This clonotype was picked up many times. V is TRBV18 and J is TRBJ2-5; 9 bases map to TRBD1. Germline V CDR1 and CDR2: KGHSH, LQKENI. The CDR3 runs to 15 residues. V trimming: 3 bases; J trimming: 7 bases; junction bases outside the gene matches: 9. CDR3 sequence (DNA): TGTGCCAGCTCACCTTCGACAGGGGGATTGGGGACCCAGTACTTC. Amino acid sequence: CASSPSTGGLGTQYF.